This TCR beta chain was found in a study of CD8+ T cells in alopecia areata. Study-level background: By percentage of affected scalp area, the severity of treated patients was scored.

The CDR3 is 13 residues long. Germline CDR1 is MGHDK and CDR2 is SYGVNS. The V and J ends lost 2 bases and 7 bases respectively, with 12 bases between them. Treatment denoted: oral pan-JAK inhibitor, 5-10 mg twice daily. Whole-study results and caveats: Scalp clonality, along with expanded CD8+ clones among the top 100, was significantly decreased by tofacitinib. Scalp and blood retained many expanded lesional clones during tofacitinib.

RNA was extracted and reverse transcribed into cDNA as the sequencing template. Clones were sequenced by immunoSEQ multiplex PCR, and TCRdb holds only the in-frame ones, with some missing. There are approximately 150,000 clones in the sample; 50% to 65% occur only once, and 13% to 15% lies in the top ten. For this clone: The antigen remains unidentified.

The TCR comes from a human donor with alopecia areata. The sequencing here drew on CD4+ T cells sorted from blood, taken at week 24, from a patient treated with tofacitinib. The chain uses TRBV25-1 and TRBJ2-7; a weak D match, TRBD1 (7 bases). The CDR3 DNA is TGTGCCAGCAGTGAACAGGGGGGCAGGGAGCAGTACTTC. Amino acids: CASSEQGGREQYF.